Listed here is a single T cell receptor (beta chain). The sample originates from a study of blood T cell repertoires in COVID-19. V was clipped by 3 bases and J by 7 bases, with 10 bases between them. The CDR3 sequence is 12 residues long. Germline V gives CDR1 LGHDT, CDR2 YNNKEL (reference sequence). Original methodology: Reference gene primer amplification gave estimated nucleated cell counts. Using immunoSEQ multiplex PCR, the repertoire was profiled, and TCRdb retains in-frame clones only, with some absent. The D gene and trimming were derived from the DNA, and the V and J assignments and clone size from that table. The data hold approximately 240,000 clones, with around four fifths observed a single time.

The sample consisted of peripheral blood. This chain joins TRBV3-1 (or the pseudogene TRBV3-2) and TRBJ2-7; the D gene is possibly TRBD2 (5 bases). This sequence originates from a woman aged 55-75 years who had recovered from COVID-19. CDR3 nucleotides: TGTGCCAGCAGCCAGGGTGGGAGTGAGCAGTACTTC. This gives the protein CASSQGGSEQYF.